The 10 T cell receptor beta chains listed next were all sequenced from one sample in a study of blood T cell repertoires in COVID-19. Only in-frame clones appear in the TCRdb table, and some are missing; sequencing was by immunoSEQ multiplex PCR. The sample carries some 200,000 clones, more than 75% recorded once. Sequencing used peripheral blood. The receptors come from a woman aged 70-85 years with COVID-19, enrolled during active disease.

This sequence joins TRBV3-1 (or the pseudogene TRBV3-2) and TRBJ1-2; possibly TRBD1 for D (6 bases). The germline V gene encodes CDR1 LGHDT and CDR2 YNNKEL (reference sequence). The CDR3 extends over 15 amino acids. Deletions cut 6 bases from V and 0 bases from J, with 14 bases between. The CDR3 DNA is TGTGCCAGCAGTGCGGGAGGACAGCCTAACTATGGCTACACCTTC. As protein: CASSAGGQPNYGYTF.

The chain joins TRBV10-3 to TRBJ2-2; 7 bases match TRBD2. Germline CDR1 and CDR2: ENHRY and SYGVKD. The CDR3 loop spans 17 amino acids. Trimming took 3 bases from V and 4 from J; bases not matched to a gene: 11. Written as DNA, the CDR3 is TGTGCCATCAGTGATTTTATGGGAGGGCGGGGCACCGGGGAGCTGTTTTTT. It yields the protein CAISDFMGGRGTGELFF.

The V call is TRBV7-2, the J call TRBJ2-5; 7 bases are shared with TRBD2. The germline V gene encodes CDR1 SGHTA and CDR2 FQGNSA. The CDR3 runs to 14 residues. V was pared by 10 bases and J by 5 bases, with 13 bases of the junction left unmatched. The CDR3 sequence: CATGKAGSRETQYF. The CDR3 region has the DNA TGTGCCACTGGGAAAGCGGGATCAAGGGAGACCCAGTACTTC.

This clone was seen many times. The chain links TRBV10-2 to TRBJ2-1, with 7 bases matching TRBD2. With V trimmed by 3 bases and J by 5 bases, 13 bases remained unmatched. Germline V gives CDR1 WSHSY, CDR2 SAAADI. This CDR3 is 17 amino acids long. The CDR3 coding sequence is TGCGCCAGCAGTGACCTTATTGGACTAGGCGGGAACAATGAGCAGTTCTTC. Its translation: CASSDLIGLGGNNEQFF.

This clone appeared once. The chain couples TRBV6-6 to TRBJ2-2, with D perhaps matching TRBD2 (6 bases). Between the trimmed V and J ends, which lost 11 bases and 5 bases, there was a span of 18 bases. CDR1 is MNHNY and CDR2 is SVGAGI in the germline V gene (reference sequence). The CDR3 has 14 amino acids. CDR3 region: CALSRGEGTGELFF. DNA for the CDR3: TGTGCCCTCTCGCGGGGAGAAGGGACCGGGGAGCTGTTTTTT.

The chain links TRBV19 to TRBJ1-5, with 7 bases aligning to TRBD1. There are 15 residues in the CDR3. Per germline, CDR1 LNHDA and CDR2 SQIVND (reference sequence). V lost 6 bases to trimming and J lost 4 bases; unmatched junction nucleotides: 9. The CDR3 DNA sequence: TGTGCCAGTAGCCTGACCCAGACAGGGAATCAGCCCCAGCATTTT. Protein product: CASSLTQTGNQPQHF.

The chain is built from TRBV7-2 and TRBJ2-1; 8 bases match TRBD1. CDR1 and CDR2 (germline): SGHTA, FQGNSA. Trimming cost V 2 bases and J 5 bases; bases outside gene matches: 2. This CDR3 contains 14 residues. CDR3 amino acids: CASSLRTGNNEQFF. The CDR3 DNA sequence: TGTGCCAGCAGCTTAAGGACAGGGAACAATGAGCAGTTCTTC.

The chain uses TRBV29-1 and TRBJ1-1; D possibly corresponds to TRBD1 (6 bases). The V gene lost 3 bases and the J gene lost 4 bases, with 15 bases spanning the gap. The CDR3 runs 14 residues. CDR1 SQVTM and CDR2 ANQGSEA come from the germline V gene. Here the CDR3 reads CSVEPIQGGTEAFF. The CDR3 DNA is TGCAGCGTTGAGCCCATACAAGGGGGCACTGAAGCTTTCTTT.

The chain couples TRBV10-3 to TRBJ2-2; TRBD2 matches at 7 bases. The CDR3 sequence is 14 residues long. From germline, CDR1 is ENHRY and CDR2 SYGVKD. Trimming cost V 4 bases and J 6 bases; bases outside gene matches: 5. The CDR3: CAISGGGSAGELFF. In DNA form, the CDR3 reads TGTGCCATCAGTGGGGGAGGGTCGGCCGGGGAGCTGTTTTTT.

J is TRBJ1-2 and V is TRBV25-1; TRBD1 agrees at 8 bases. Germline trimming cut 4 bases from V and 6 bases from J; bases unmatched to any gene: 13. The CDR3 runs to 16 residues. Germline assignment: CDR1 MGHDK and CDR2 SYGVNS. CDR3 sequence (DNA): TGTGCCAGCAGTGCAACCCGCGGGACAGGAGGCAATGGCTACACCTTC. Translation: CASSATRGTGGNGYTF.